This T cell receptor (beta chain) was identified in a study of blood T cells in healthy people across ages. Study-level points and caveats: Strongly correlated with naive T cell percentage was TCR beta diversity.

Regarding this clonotype: Its antigen is still unknown.

The donors, all healthy, were Caucasians living in Russia, aged roughly 6 to 90. Germline CDR1 SNHLY, CDR2 FYNNEI. The V and J ends lost 4 bases and 3 bases respectively, with 8 bases between them. This CDR3 has 13 residues. PCR was performed a second time for about 7 to 12 cycles using a sample-barcoded 5' primer and a J-beta primer mix. TCRdb re-analysed the 5' RACE reads in MiXCR, keeping a single row per CDR3 protein. Among hundreds of thousands of distinct CDR3 sequences listed, about 53% were seen once. Sequencing used blood. This clonotype was sampled from a man between 60 and 75 years old in good health. The rearrangement uses TRBV2 and TRBJ2-3; D remains unclear. CDR3 sequence reads: CASSVTRTDTQYF. The CDR3 DNA sequence: TGTGCCAGCAGTGTAACGAGAACAGATACGCAGTATTTT.